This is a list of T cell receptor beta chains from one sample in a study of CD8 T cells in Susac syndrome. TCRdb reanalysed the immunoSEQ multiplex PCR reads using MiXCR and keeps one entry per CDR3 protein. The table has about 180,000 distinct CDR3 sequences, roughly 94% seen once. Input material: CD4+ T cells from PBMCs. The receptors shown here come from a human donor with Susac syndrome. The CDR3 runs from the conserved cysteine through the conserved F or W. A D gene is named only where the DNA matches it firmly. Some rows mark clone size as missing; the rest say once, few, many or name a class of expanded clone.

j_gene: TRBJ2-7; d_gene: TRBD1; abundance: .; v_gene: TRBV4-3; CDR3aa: CASSQDIHRGSNEQYF; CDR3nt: TGCGCCAGCAGCCAAGATATACACAGGGGTAGCAACGAGCAGTACTTC
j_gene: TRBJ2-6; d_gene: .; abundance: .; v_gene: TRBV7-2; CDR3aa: CASNVISGANVLTF; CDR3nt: TGTGCCAGCAACGTAATCTCTGGGGCCAACGTCCTGACTTTC
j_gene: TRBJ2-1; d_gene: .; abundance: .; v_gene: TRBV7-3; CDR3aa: CASSLIGQPYNEQFF; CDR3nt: TGTGCCAGCAGCTTAATTGGACAGCCATACAATGAGCAGTTCTTC
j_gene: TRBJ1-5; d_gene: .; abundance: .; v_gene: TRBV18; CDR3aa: CASSPRRTLKGNQPQHF; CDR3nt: TGTGCCAGCTCCCCGCGAAGGACGCTTAAGGGCAATCAGCCCCAGCATTTT
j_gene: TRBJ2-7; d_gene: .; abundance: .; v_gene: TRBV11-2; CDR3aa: CASSLTASYEQYF; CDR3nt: TGTGCCAGCAGCCTCACCGCGAGCTACGAGCAGTACTTC
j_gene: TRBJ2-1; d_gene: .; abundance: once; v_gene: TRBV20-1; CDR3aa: CSARDPLAYNEQFF; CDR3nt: TGCAGTGCTAGAGATCCACTAGCCTACAATGAGCAGTTCTTC
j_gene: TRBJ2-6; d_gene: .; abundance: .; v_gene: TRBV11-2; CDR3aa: CASLLPSGANVLTF; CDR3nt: TGTGCCAGCCTCCTACCTTCTGGGGCCAACGTCCTGACTTTC
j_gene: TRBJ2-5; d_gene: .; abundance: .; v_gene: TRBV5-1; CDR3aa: CASSLEGSGRQTQYF; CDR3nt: TGCGCCAGCAGCTTGGAAGGTTCGGGTCGACAGACCCAGTACTTC
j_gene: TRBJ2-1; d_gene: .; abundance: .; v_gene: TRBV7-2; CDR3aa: CASSLFRVRRNEQFF; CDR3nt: TGTGCCAGCAGCTTATTTCGGGTAAGGAGGAATGAGCAGTTCTTC
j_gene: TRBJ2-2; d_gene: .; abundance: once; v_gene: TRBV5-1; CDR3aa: CASSLGPTRDTGELFF; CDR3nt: TGCGCCAGCAGCTTGGGGCCGACCAGGGACACCGGGGAGCTGTTTTTT
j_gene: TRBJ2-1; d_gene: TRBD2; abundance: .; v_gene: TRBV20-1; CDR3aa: CSANGLAGVAEQFF; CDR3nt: TGCAGTGCTAACGGACTAGCGGGGGTTGCTGAGCAGTTCTTC
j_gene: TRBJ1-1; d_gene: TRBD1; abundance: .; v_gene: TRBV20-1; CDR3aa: CSARQRQGHALGTEAFF; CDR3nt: TGCAGTGCTAGACAGCGACAGGGCCACGCCTTGGGCACTGAAGCTTTCTTT
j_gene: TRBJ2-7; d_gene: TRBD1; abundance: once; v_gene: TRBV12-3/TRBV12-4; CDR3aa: CASSFRDSSYEQYF; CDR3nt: TGTGCCAGCAGTTTCCGGGACAGCTCCTACGAGCAGTACTTC
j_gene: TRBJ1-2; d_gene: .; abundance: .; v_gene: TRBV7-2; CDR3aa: CASSLALSANYGYTF; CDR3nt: TGTGCCAGCAGCTTAGCGCTGTCAGCTAACTATGGCTACACCTTC
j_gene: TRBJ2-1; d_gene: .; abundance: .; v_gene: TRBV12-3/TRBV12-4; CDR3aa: CASSLAYRGGNEQFF; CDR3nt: TGTGCCAGCAGTTTAGCGTACAGGGGAGGAAATGAGCAGTTCTTC
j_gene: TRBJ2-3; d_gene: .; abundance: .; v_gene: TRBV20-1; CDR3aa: CSASLPARLSGRDTQYF; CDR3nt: TGCAGTGCTAGCCTCCCAGCTAGGCTTAGTGGCCGAGATACGCAGTATTTT
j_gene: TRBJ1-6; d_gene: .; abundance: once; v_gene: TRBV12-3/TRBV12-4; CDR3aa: CASSPLGGLGSPLHF; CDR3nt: TGTGCCAGCAGTCCTCTGGGGGGGCTCGGCTCACCCCTCCACTTT
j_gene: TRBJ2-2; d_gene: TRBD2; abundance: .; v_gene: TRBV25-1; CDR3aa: CASSAPGLAAGELFF; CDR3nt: TGTGCCAGCAGTGCACCGGGACTAGCCGCCGGGGAGCTGTTTTTT